This is a list of T cell receptor beta chains from one sample in a study of blood T cell repertoires in COVID-19. The table came from immunoSEQ multiplex PCR; TCRdb's copy has only in-frame clones and leaves some out. The data show about 150,000 clones, approximately 83% seen once. The sequenced sample was peripheral blood. The receptor source for this set is a woman in her sixties with acute or convalescent COVID-19. CDR3s include the opening cysteine and the closing phenylalanine or tryptophan. D genes are given only for firm matches. Only part of the rows carry a size: once, few, many, or a class if the clone is expanded.

TRBD1 TRBJ1-2 . TRBV6-6 TGTGCCAGCATACCACAGGGGACTAACTATGGCTACACCTTC CASIPQGTNYGYTF
TRBD2 TRBJ2-3 . TRBV3-1/TRBV3-2 TGTGCCAGCAGCCTTCGAACGGGGGGGGCAGAAGATACGCAGTATTTT CASSLRTGGAEDTQYF
TRBD2 TRBJ2-1 . TRBV19 TGTGCCAGTACCGAACCCGGGGGGTCAGAGCAGTTCTTC CASTEPGGSEQFF
TRBD1 TRBJ1-2 . TRBV24-1 TGTGCCACCAGTGATCCGACCGGAGGGGGCGAATCATACACCTTC CATSDPTGGGESYTF
TRBD1 TRBJ2-1 . TRBV2 TGTGCCAGCAGGGCCCAGGGGGCAGATTACAATGAGCAGTTCTTC CASRAQGADYNEQFF
TRBD1 TRBJ1-2 . TRBV28 TGTGCCAGCAGTTGGGGACAGGTTCGTAACTATGGCTACACCTTC CASSWGQVRNYGYTF
. TRBJ1-6 . TRBV5-5 TGTGCCAGCAGCAATGACAGGAGCTCCTATAATTCACCCCTCCACTTT CASSNDRSSYNSPLHF
TRBD1 TRBJ1-6 . TRBV6-1 TGTGCCAGCAGGCGGGGACAGGGGGGTTCACCCCTCCACTTT CASRRGQGGSPLHF
. TRBJ1-1 . TRBV3-1/TRBV3-2 TGTGCCAGCAGCCCGCAGACAGCGAACACTGAAGCTTTCTTT CASSPQTANTEAFF
TRBD2 TRBJ2-7 . TRBV3-1/TRBV3-2 TGTGCCAGCAGCCATCAGAGGAGCGGGGTCAACGAGCAGTACTTC CASSHQRSGVNEQYF
. TRBJ2-1 . TRBV19 TGTGCCAGTAGTCGAGCGGACTACAATGAGCAGTTCTTC CASSRADYNEQFF
. TRBJ2-7 . TRBV5-1 TGCGCCAGCAGCGGCGGGGATAGGAAAGGGTCCTACGAGCAGTACTTC CASSGGDRKGSYEQYF
TRBD2 TRBJ2-4 once TRBV5-1 TGCGCCAGCAGGGACACTAGCGGGGGGATTAAGGGCATTCAGTACTTC CASRDTSGGIKGIQYF
. TRBJ2-5 . TRBV7-9 TGTGCCAGCAGCTCATTTACAGGCGCGCGGGGAGAGACCCAGTACTTC CASSSFTGARGETQYF
TRBD1 TRBJ2-5 . TRBV5-4 TGTGCCAGCAGCTCTTCGGACAGGGCTGGGGAGACCCAGTACTTC CASSSSDRAGETQYF
TRBD2 TRBJ2-3 . TRBV30 TGTGCCTGGAGACTAGCGGGGGCTACAGATACGCAGTATTTT CAWRLAGATDTQYF
TRBD2 TRBJ2-1 once TRBV6-5 TGTGCCAGCAGGGGACTAGCGGGGGGCCACAATGAGCAGTTCTTC CASRGLAGGHNEQFF
TRBD2 TRBJ2-7 . TRBV5-6 TGTGCCAGCAGCTTGGCTAGCGGGGGGGCCGCGCGGTACTTC CASSLASGGAARYF
TRBD1 TRBJ1-4 . TRBV4-1 TGCGCCAGCAGCCAAGATGGGGACAGAGGAGACGAAAAACTGTTTTTT CASSQDGDRGDEKLFF
. TRBJ2-5 . TRBV7-2 TGTGCCAGCAGCTTAAGCGTTGTAGAGACCCAGTACTTC CASSLSVVETQYF
. TRBJ1-3 . TRBV3-1/TRBV3-2 TGTGCCACCACCAGGGACACCTCTGGAAACACCATATATTTT CATTRDTSGNTIYF
TRBD1 TRBJ1-6 few TRBV18 TGTGCCAGCTCACCAGAGGGACAGGGAGTTGCCCCCCTCCACTTT CASSPEGQGVAPLHF
TRBD1 TRBJ2-1 . TRBV7-9 TGTGCCAGCAGCTCAGACAGGGTGGGCAATGAGCAGTTCTTC CASSSDRVGNEQFF
. TRBJ1-2 few TRBV14 TGTGCCAGCAGCCAAGATTGGCGGGGCGTGTCGCTTGACTATGGCTACACCTTC CASSQDWRGVSLDYGYTF
TRBD1 TRBJ1-1 many TRBV6-2/TRBV6-3 TGTGCCAGCAGTTACTTTCAGGGGGCTATTGAAGCTTTCTTT CASSYFQGAIEAFF
. TRBJ1-6 . TRBV6-5 TGTGCCAGCAGGACGCAGGGGACCGCTAATTCACCCCTCCACTTT CASRTQGTANSPLHF
. TRBJ2-2 . TRBV24-1 TGTGCCACCAGTGAGGGCAGTCATAGAGCGAACACCGGGGAGCTGTTTTTT CATSEGSHRANTGELFF
. TRBJ1-4 . TRBV18 TGTGCCAGCTCACCGGGGGCTGGAACTAATGAAAAACTGTTTTTT CASSPGAGTNEKLFF
. TRBJ2-3 . TRBV7-9 TGTGCCAGCAGCTTAGGTGGCCGAGGAACAGATACGCAGTATTTT CASSLGGRGTDTQYF
TRBD2 TRBJ2-1 . TRBV19 TGTGCCAGTAGCTCCTGGACTAGCGGGGTGAATGAGCAGTTCTTC CASSSWTSGVNEQFF
. TRBJ2-5 . TRBV5-5 TGTGCCAGCAGCTTGGCCGCAGGTCAAGAGACCCAGTACTTC CASSLAAGQETQYF
TRBD2 TRBJ2-1 . TRBV9 TGTGCCAGCAGCGGCCTTAGCGGGGGCTCCTACAATGAGCAGTTCTTC CASSGLSGGSYNEQFF
TRBD1 TRBJ2-2 . TRBV4-2 TGTGCCAGCAGCCAAGAGCAGGGGGACACCGGGGAGCTGTTTTTT CASSQEQGDTGELFF
TRBD2 TRBJ2-1 few TRBV3-1/TRBV3-2 TGTGCCAGCAGCCACGCACTGGGACTAGCGGGCTGGAATGAGCAGTTCTTC CASSHALGLAGWNEQFF
TRBD1 TRBJ1-1 . TRBV9 TGTGCCAGCAGCGTAGCGGGGGGGACAGACCCTGGGGCTGAAGCTTTCTTT CASSVAGGTDPGAEAFF
TRBD1 TRBJ1-2 . TRBV6-2/TRBV6-3 TGTGCCAGCAGTTACATGGGACAGATCAACTATGGCTACACCTTC CASSYMGQINYGYTF
TRBD1 TRBJ2-3 . TRBV5-4 TGTGCCAGCAGCTTGGGAGGGGGCGCAGATACGCAGTATTTT CASSLGGGADTQYF
. TRBJ1-1 . TRBV21-1 TGTGCCAGCAGGACAGGGGGCACTGAAGCTTTCTTT CASRTGGTEAFF
. TRBJ1-6 . TRBV30 TGTGCCTGGAGTGTACTACAAGGTTCCCCCCTCCACTTT CAWSVLQGSPLHF
. TRBJ1-1 . TRBV28 TGTGCCACCCAGGGTGGGGTGGTGACCACTGAAGCTTTCTTT CATQGGVVTTEAFF
. TRBJ1-1 . TRBV19 TGTGCCAGTAGTATTCAGAACACTGAAGCTTTCTTT CASSIQNTEAFF
. TRBJ2-2 . TRBV5-8 TGTGCCAGCAGCTCCGACAGATACACCGGGGAGCTGTTTTTT CASSSDRYTGELFF
TRBD1 TRBJ2-3 . TRBV6-5 TGTGCCAGCAGTTTCCAGGGGGCCTTAGATACGCAGTATTTT CASSFQGALDTQYF
. TRBJ1-5 . TRBV9 TGTGCCAGCAGCGTACTAGGGGATAGCAATCAGCCCCAGCATTTT CASSVLGDSNQPQHF
TRBD1 TRBJ1-2 . TRBV30 TGTGCCTGGAGTCCGGGACAGGGTTATGGCTACACCTTC CAWSPGQGYGYTF
. TRBJ2-3 . TRBV18 TGTGCCAGCTCACCAACTCGGGGTAGCACAGATACGCAGTATTTT CASSPTRGSTDTQYF
. TRBJ1-1 . TRBV21-1 TGTGCCAGCAGCAAAGGGGAGGAATGGTGGAACACTGAAGCTTTCTTT CASSKGEEWWNTEAFF
. TRBJ1-3 . TRBV6-5 TGTGCCAGCAGCCTTCAACGGGATTCTGGAAACACCATATATTTT CASSLQRDSGNTIYF
. TRBJ2-3 . TRBV19 TGTGCCAGTAGTATAGATCAGGGGCCGGGCACAGATACGCAGTATTTT CASSIDQGPGTDTQYF
TRBD1 TRBJ1-1 . TRBV3-1/TRBV3-2 TGTGCCAGCAGCCAGGGCGAGACCCGAACAGGGGGTTTCTTT CASSQGETRTGGFF
. TRBJ2-5 . TRBV7-9 TGTGCCAGCAGCATACAGGGACAAGAGACCCAGTACTTC CASSIQGQETQYF
TRBD2 TRBJ2-1 . TRBV2 TGTGCCAGCAGTGAAGCGATCCCTAGCGGGGGGTCATTATCCTACAATGAGCAGTTCTTC CASSEAIPSGGSLSYNEQFF
TRBD1 TRBJ1-4 few TRBV7-6 TGTGCCAGCAGCCGATTTGGGACAGGATATGAAAAACTGTTTTTT CASSRFGTGYEKLFF
. TRBJ1-5 . TRBV7-2 TGTGCCAGCAGCTTAGCGAGAGGGGGTAGCAATCAGCCCCAGCATTTT CASSLARGGSNQPQHF
. TRBJ1-3 . TRBV9 TGTGCCAGCAGCGTAGGTGGACAAAACTCTGGAAACACCATATATTTT CASSVGGQNSGNTIYF
TRBD1 TRBJ1-2 . TRBV6-6 TGTGCCAGCAGTTACTCAGAGACAGGGAACTATGGCTACACCTTC CASSYSETGNYGYTF
. TRBJ1-2 once TRBV3-1/TRBV3-2 TGTGCCAGCAGCCCCTCAGACAGGTTCGCTAACTATGGCTACACCTTC CASSPSDRFANYGYTF